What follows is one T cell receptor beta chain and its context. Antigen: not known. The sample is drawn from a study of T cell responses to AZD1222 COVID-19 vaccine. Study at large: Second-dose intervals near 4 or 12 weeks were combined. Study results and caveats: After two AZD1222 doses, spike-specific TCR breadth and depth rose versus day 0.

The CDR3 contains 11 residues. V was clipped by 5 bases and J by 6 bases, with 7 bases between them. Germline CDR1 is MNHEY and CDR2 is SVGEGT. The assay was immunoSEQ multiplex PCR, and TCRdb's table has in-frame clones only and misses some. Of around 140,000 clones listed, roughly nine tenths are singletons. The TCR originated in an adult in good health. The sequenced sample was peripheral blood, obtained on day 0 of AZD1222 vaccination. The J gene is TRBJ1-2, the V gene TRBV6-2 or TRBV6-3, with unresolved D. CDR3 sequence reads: CASSGFHGYTF. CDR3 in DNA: TGTGCCAGCAGTGGGTTTCATGGCTACACCTTC.